The 20 T cell receptor beta chains given below trace back to one sample, sequenced in a study of blood T cell repertoires in COVID-19. Sequencing used immunoSEQ multiplex PCR; TCRdb keeps in-frame clones, though not all of them. This table holds approximately 220,000 clones, roughly 90% found once. Sequenced sample: PBMCs or T cells enriched from blood (not recorded which). These receptors originate from a woman in her thirties with acute COVID-19.

This clone was observed a handful of times. The rearrangement uses TRBV6-5 and TRBJ1-1, with TRBD1 as a possible D gene (6 bases). CDR3 size: 15 residues. The V gene lost 6 bases and the J gene lost 1 base, with 15 bases spanning the gap. In germline, CDR1 is MNHEY, CDR2 SVGAGI. CDR3 bases: TGTGCCAGCAGACCCTCCGGGACACAGAACACTGAAGCTTTCTTT. Translated, it gives CASRPSGTQNTEAFF.

CDR3 region: CASSITDRVRHYGYTF. DNA for the CDR3: TGTGCCAGTAGTATCACGGACAGGGTTAGGCACTATGGCTACACCTTC. The chain carries TRBV19 and TRBJ1-2; 8 bases are shared with TRBD1. Germline CDR1 is LNHDA and CDR2 is SQIVND (reference sequence). The CDR3 length is 16 residues. The V and J ends lost 3 bases and 3 bases, in that order; junction bases with no gene match: 9.

The chain employs TRBV5-1 and TRBJ1-2; 10 bases agree with TRBD1. Germline-derived CDR1 and CDR2 are SGHRS and YFSETQ. J gave up 7 bases and V 6 bases, and 9 bases lay outside the gene matches. This CDR3 is built from 14 residues. CDR3 protein: CASTGLGQGSGYTF. Here the CDR3 DNA reads TGCGCCAGCACCGGTCTGGGACAGGGGTCTGGCTACACCTTC.

The chain uses TRBV28 and TRBJ1-2; tentatively, D is TRBD1 (5 bases). Trimming removed 2 bases from V and 3 bases from J, with 13 bases in between. Germline V gene lookup returns CDR1 MDHEN and CDR2 SYDVKM. CDR3 length: 15 amino acids. The CDR3 DNA is TGTGCCAGCAGTTTAGCGGCAGGGAACGACTATGGCTACACCTTC. This encodes CASSLAAGNDYGYTF.

The chain uses TRBV7-9 and TRBJ2-1; TRBD2 matches at 8 bases. V lost 0 bases and J lost 5; bases outside the gene matches: 3. Germline V CDR1 and CDR2: SEHNR, FQNEAQ (reference sequence). The CDR3 has 15 amino acids. CDR3 sequence (DNA): TGTGCCAGCAGCTTAGCGGGCGGGGGGAACAATGAGCAGTTCTTC. Amino acids: CASSLAGGGNNEQFF.

The chain employs TRBV15 and TRBJ1-5; possible D gene TRBD1, 5 bases. CDR3 length equals 16 residues. V was clipped by 7 bases and J by 4 bases, with 20 bases between them. Per the germline V gene, CDR1 is LNHNV and CDR2 is YYDKDF (reference sequence). The CDR3 here is CATTPTTDSLNQPQHF. CDR3 nucleotides: TGTGCCACCACCCCGACCACAGACAGCCTAAATCAGCCCCAGCATTTT.

As concerns this clone: At one of its ends the junction is not consistent with the germline gene, which may arise from a read error. The chain combines TRBV6-1 with TRBJ1-2; D possibly corresponds to TRBD1 (5 bases). The CDR3 loop spans 13 amino acids. Germline loops: CDR1 MNHNS, CDR2 SASEGT. The CDR3 nucleotides are TGTGCCAGCAGCGAAGACAGACGATATGGCTACACCTTC. Protein product: CASSEDRRYGYTF.

The V gene is TRBV3-1 (or the pseudogene TRBV3-2), the J gene TRBJ1-3; D is ambiguous. The germline CDR1 and CDR2 sequences are LGHDT and YNNKEL (reference sequence). CDR3 length: 14 amino acids. V was pared by 4 bases and J by 0 bases, with 7 bases between. The CDR3 sequence is CASSPRFSGNTIYF. CDR3 nucleotide sequence: TGTGCCAGCAGCCCCCGGTTCTCTGGAAACACCATATATTTT.

The DNA for the CDR3 is TGCGCCAGCAGCCGACAGCTAGCGGGGGGGTCTGAGCAGTTCTTC. This translates into CASSRQLAGGSEQFF. The V and J genes are TRBV4-1 and TRBJ2-1; 12 nucleotides align to TRBD2. CDR3 length equals 15 residues. The junction had 7 bases not matched to a gene; V was cut back by 4 bases and J by 9 bases. Germline V gives CDR1 MGHRA, CDR2 YSYEKL.

V is TRBV19 and J is TRBJ2-1; TRBD2 agrees at 10 bases. The length of the CDR3 is 17 residues. Trimming cost V 3 bases and J 5 bases; bases outside gene matches: 10. Germline assignment: CDR1 LNHDA and CDR2 SQIVND (reference sequence). The DNA for the CDR3 is TGTGCCAGTAGTATTAGAGCGGGGGGGCGATGGGACAATGAGCAGTTCTTC. It is translated as CASSIRAGGRWDNEQFF.

The chain carries TRBV28 and TRBJ1-2; TRBD1 matches 10 bases. V lost 6 bases and J lost 2; bases outside the gene matches: 3. The germline V gene encodes CDR1 MDHEN and CDR2 SYDVKM. CDR3 length: 14 amino acids. This CDR3 reads CASRTGGGNYGYTF. CDR3 nucleotide sequence: TGTGCCAGCAGGACAGGGGGCGGAAACTATGGCTACACCTTC.

The CDR3 region is CASRPVSGDGYTF. CDR3 DNA sequence: TGTGCCAGCAGACCCGTCTCAGGGGATGGCTACACCTTC. The J gene is TRBJ1-2, the V gene TRBV28; possible D gene TRBD1, 6 bases. CDR3 length: 13 amino acids. Trimming pared 6 bases from V and 6 bases from J, leaving 14 bases between. Germline lookup yields CDR1 MDHEN and CDR2 SYDVKM.

The gene calls are TRBV2 and TRBJ1-3; 8 nucleotides line up with TRBD1. The V gene's germline CDR1 is SNHLY and CDR2 FYNNEI. J lost 4 bases, V lost 2 bases, and 10 bases had no gene match. This CDR3 has 17 residues. The CDR3 nucleotides read TGTGCCAGCAGTGAAATTCGTGCAGGGGGCAAAGGAAACACCATATATTTT. Its translation is CASSEIRAGGKGNTIYF.

The chain combines TRBV27 with TRBJ2-1; 8 bases are shared with TRBD1. Per germline, CDR1 MNHEY and CDR2 SMNVEV (reference sequence). This CDR3 has 15 amino acids. Unmatched junction bases numbered 11, after V lost 6 bases and J lost 7 bases. The CDR3, as DNA: TGTGCCAGCAGATGGACAGGGAGGTTGGGAAATGAGCAGTTCTTC. This translates into CASRWTGRLGNEQFF.

This clone has a single count. The V and J genes are TRBV5-1 and TRBJ1-6; D unclear. V was pared by 0 bases and J by 7 bases, with 5 bases between. CDR1 SGHRS and CDR2 YFSETQ come from the germline V gene. CDR3 length: 13 amino acids. The CDR3 bases are TGCGCCAGCAGCTTGGGGCCGAATTCACCCCTCCACTTT. Its translation: CASSLGPNSPLHF.

The CDR3 nucleotides are TGTGCCAGCAGCCCGGACAGGGGAACTGAAGCTTTCTTT. Its translation is CASSPDRGTEAFF. The chain has TRBV28 and TRBJ1-1; 9 bases match TRBD1. The CDR3 is 13 amino acids. V was pared by 6 bases and J by 5 bases, with 4 bases of the junction left unmatched. Germline loops: CDR1 MDHEN, CDR2 SYDVKM.

The chain carries TRBV7-9 and TRBJ2-5, with 10 nucleotides matching TRBD2. Germline V gives CDR1 SEHNR, CDR2 FQNEAQ (reference sequence). J was trimmed by 2 bases and V by 2 bases; bases with no gene match: 5. CDR3 size: 16 residues. CDR3 sequence (DNA): TGTGCCAGCAGCTTACCGACTAGCGGGCTGCAAGAGACCCAGTACTTC. It is translated as CASSLPTSGLQETQYF.

V gene TRBV29-1 combines with J gene TRBJ1-1; D call uncertain. This CDR3 contains 12 residues. Germline V gene sequence: CDR1 SQVTM, CDR2 ANQGSEA. V lost 6 bases, J lost 4 bases, and 12 bases lay in between. CDR3 in DNA: TGCAGCGTCTCCCTTCAGGCCACTGAAGCTTTCTTT. The encoded protein is CSVSLQATEAFF.

To note about this clone: Other DNA sequences in this sample translate to the same CDR3. The chain is built from TRBV11-3 and TRBJ2-1; 7 bases line up with TRBD1. Germline V gene data show CDR1 as SGHNT and CDR2 as YENEEA. This CDR3 is 14 amino acids long. J gave up 4 bases and V 4 bases, and 4 bases lay outside the gene matches. The CDR3 sequence is CASSSGTDYNEQFF. The CDR3 DNA follows: TGTGCCAGCAGCTCCGGGACAGATTACAATGAGCAGTTCTTC. The full variable domain, its missing parts supplied by reference TRBV11-3 and TRBJ2-1, is EAGVVQSPRYKIIEKKQPVAFWCNPISGHNTLYWYLQNLGQGPELLIRYENEEAVDDSQLPKDRFSAERLKGVDSTLKIQPAELGDSAVYLCASSSGTDYNEQFFGPGTRLTVL.

The V gene is TRBV15, the J gene TRBJ1-1; D is unresolved. V lost 1 base and J 3 bases, leaving 9 bases between the germline ends. CDR1 LNHNV and CDR2 YYDKDF come from the germline V gene (reference sequence). The CDR3 runs to 14 residues. The DNA of the CDR3 is TGTGCCACCAGCAGAGGTCGGGATTACACTGAAGCTTTCTTT. Translating gives CATSRGRDYTEAFF.